The T cell receptor (beta chain) described here comes from a study of CD8+CD57+ T cells in acquired aplastic anemia. Regarding the study as a whole: Simpson's diversity of CD8+ cells was not significantly different in patients compared with controls.

Concerning this clonotype: No antigen is known for it.

Germline CDR1 reads MGHDK; CDR2 reads SYGVNS. V dropped 6 bases and J dropped 1; count of bases not matched to a gene: 2. This CDR3 comprises 14 residues. Genomic DNA was employed as the template in profiling TCR beta VDJ and CDR3. TCRdb ran MiXCR on the reads and lists one entry per CDR3 protein. The sample contains 200,000 to 250,000 distinct CDR3 sequences, around 50% of which appear only once. All patients picked for sequencing had shown, by flow cytometry, an expansion of CD8+CD57+ cells. Sequencing was performed on sorted CD4+, CD8+, or CD8+CD57+ T cells (not recorded which) from PBMCs. This TCR was sampled from a human donor with aplastic anemia. The chain uses TRBV25-1 and TRBJ2-2; 7 bases are a match to TRBD1. CDR3 residues: CASSDRVNTGELFF. The CDR3 DNA is TGTGCCAGCAGCGACAGGGTGAACACCGGGGAGCTGTTTTTT.